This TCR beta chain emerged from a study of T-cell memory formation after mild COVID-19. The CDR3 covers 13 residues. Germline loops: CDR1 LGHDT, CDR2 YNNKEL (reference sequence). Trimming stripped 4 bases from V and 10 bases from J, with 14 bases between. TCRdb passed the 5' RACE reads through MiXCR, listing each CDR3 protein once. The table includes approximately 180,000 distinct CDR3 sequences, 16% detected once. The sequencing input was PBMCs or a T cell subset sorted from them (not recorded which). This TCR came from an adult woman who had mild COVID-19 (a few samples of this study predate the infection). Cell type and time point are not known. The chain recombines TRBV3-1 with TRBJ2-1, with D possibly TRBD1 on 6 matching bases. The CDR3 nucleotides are TGTGCCAGCAGCCCAGAAATCAGGGGCGAGCAGTTCTTC. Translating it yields CASSPEIRGEQFF.